The clone carrying this T cell receptor (beta chain) has just a few counts. The sample originates from a study of blood T cell repertoires in COVID-19. This table comes from immunoSEQ multiplex PCR, and its TCRdb copy is limited to in-frame clones, with some not included. Of roughly 250,000 clones in the sample, approximately 89% were seen once. The receptor was isolated from a woman in her 40s with acute COVID-19. Sequenced sample: PBMCs or T cells enriched from blood (not recorded which).

The DNA for the CDR3 is TGTGCCAGCAGCCCCGGTGGGGAGGGTAATTCACCCCTCCACTTT. As protein: CASSPGGEGNSPLHF. This chain joins TRBV7-9 and TRBJ1-6; D is unclear. Trimming removed 5 bases at V and 6 bases at J, with 14 bases between. There are 15 residues in the CDR3. Germline V gives CDR1 SEHNR, CDR2 FQNEAQ (reference sequence).